The source of this T cell receptor beta chain is a study of metastatic and nonmetastatic thyroid tumors. Every patient underwent thyroid surgery untreated. V was clipped by 4 bases and J by 8 bases, with 21 bases between them. This CDR3 has 15 amino acids. Germline values: CDR1 SGHAT, CDR2 FQDESV (reference sequence). This clone appeared a few times. TCRdb called clones again from the PCR reads with MiXCR. The data hold under 25,000 clones, with approximately 22% observed a single time. The sequencing sample was made of adjacent normal tissue. This chain joins TRBV11-1 and TRBJ2-7; D may correspond to TRBD1 or TRBD2 (5 bases each). The clonotype comes from a female donor with papillary thyroid cancer or a benign thyroid nodule (not recorded which). Some clones in this sample may be carry-over from other donors' samples. CDR3 sequence (DNA): TGTGCCAGCAGCTCGTACCAGGGAGCCTTCGCTCAGCAGTACTTC. As protein: CASSSYQGAFAQQYF.